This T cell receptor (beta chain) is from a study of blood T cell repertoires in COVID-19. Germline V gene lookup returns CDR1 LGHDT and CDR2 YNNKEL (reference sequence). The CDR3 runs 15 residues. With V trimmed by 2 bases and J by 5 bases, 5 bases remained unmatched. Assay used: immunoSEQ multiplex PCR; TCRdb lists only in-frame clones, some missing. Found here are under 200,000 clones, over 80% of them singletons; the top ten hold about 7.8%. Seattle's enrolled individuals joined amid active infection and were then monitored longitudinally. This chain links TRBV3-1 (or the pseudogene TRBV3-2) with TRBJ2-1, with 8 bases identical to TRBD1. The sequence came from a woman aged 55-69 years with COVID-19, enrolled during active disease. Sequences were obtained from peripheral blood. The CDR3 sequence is CASSQPGGLDNEQFF. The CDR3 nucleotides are TGTGCCAGCAGCCAACCAGGGGGCTTGGACAATGAGCAGTTCTTC.